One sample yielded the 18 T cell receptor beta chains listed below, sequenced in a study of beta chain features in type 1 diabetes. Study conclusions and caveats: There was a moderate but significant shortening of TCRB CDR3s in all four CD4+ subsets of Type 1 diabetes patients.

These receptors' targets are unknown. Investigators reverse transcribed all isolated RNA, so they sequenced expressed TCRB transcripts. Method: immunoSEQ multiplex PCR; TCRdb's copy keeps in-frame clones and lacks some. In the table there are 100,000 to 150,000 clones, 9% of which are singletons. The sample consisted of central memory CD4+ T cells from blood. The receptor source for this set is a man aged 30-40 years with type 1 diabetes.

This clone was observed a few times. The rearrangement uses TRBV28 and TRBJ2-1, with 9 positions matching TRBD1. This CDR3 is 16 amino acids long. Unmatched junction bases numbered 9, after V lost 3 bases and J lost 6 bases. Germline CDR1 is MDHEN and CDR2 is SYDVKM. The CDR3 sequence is CASSFLGGQGRNEQFF. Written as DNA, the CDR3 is TGTGCCAGCAGTTTTCTGGGCGGACAGGGGCGCAATGAGCAGTTCTTC.

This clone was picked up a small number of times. The CDR3 is CASCPMRVGRETQYF. The CDR3 DNA is TGTGCCAGCTGCCCTATGAGGGTGGGAAGAGAGACCCAGTACTTC. The chain links TRBV7-9 to TRBJ2-5; D may be TRBD2 (5 bases). CDR1 SEHNR and CDR2 FQNEAQ come from the germline V gene (reference sequence). The CDR3 has 15 amino acids. V lost 8 bases and J lost 4, with 20 bases in between.

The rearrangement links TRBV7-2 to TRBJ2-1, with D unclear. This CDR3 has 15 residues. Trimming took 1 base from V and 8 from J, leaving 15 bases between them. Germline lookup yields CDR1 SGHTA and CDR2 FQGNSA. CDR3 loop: CASSLGPQARYEQFF. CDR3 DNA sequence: TGTGCCAGCAGCTTAGGTCCCCAGGCTCGGTATGAGCAGTTCTTC.

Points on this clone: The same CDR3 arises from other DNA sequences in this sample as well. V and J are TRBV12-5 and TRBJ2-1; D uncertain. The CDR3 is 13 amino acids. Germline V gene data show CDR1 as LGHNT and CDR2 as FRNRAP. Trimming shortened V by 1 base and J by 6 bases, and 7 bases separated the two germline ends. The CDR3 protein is CASGLAGVNEQFF. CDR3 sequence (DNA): TGTGCTAGTGGTTTGGCAGGTGTCAATGAGCAGTTCTTC.

The CDR3 protein is CASSPGGTANTEAFF. DNA for the CDR3: TGTGCCAGCAGCCCCGGGGGAACAGCGAACACTGAAGCTTTCTTT. The chain couples TRBV6-5 to TRBJ1-1, with D perhaps TRBD1 (5 bases). CDR3 length: 15 residues. Germline assignment: CDR1 MNHEY and CDR2 SVGAGI. Trimming left V 6 bases short and J 1 base short, with 15 bases between.

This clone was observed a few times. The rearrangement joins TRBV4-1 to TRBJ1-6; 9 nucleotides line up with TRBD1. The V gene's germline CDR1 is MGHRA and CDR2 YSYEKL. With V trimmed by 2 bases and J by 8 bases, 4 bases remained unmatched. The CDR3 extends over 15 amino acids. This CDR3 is CASSQMTGGHSPLHF. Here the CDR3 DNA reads TGCGCCAGCAGCCAAATGACAGGGGGGCATTCACCCCTCCACTTT.

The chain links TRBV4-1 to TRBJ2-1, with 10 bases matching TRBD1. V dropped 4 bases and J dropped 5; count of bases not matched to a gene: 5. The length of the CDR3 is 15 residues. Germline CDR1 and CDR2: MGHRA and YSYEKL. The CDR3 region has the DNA TGCGCCAGCAGCCCTACCGGGACAGGGGACAATGAGCAGTTCTTC. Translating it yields CASSPTGTGDNEQFF.

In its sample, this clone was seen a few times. The CDR3 sequence: CASSPERGETQYF. The CDR3 DNA sequence: TGCGCCAGCAGCCCCGAAAGGGGCGAGACCCAGTACTTC. The chain joins TRBV5-1 to TRBJ2-5, with a weak D call TRBD1 (5 bases). Germline assignment: CDR1 SGHRS and CDR2 YFSETQ. This CDR3 comprises 13 residues. V shed 4 bases and J shed 5 bases, with 12 bases lying between them.

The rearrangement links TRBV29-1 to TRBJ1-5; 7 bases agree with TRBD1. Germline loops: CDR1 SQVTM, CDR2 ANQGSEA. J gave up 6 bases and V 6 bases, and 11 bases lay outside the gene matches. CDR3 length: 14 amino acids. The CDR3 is CSVEGRGRCQPQHF. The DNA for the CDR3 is TGCAGCGTAGAGGGCAGGGGGAGGTGTCAGCCCCAGCATTTT.

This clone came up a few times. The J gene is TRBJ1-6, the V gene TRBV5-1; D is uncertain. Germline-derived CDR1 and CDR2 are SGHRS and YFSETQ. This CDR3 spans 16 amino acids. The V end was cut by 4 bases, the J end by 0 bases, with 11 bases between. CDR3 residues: CASSPHGSSYNSPLHF. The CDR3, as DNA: TGCGCCAGCAGCCCACACGGGAGCTCCTATAATTCACCCCTCCACTTT.

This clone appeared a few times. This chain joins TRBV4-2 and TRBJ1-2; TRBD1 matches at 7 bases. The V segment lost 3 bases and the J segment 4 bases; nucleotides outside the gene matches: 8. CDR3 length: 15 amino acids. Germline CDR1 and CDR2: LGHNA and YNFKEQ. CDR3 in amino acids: CASSHGRDSPYGYTF. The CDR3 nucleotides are TGTGCCAGCAGCCACGGCCGGGACAGCCCCTATGGCTACACCTTC.

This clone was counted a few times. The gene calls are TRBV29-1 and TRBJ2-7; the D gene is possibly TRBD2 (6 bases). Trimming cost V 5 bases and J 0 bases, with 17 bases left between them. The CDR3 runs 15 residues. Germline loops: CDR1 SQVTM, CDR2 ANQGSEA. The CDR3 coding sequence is TGCAGCGTTTCCTCGGGACTCAGGAGCTCCTACGAGCAGTACTTC. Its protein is CSVSSGLRSSYEQYF.

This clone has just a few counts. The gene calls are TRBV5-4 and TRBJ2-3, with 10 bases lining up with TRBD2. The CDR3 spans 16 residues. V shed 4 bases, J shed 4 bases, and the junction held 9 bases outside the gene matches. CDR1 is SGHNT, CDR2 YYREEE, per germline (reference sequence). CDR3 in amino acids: CASSVERGGISDTQYF. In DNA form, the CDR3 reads TGTGCCAGCAGCGTGGAGCGGGGGGGGATTTCAGATACGCAGTATTTT.

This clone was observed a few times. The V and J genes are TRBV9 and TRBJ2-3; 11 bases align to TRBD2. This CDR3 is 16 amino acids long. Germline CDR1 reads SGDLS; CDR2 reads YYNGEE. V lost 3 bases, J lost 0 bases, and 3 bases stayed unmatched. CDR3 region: CASSASGGTSTDTQYF. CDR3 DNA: TGTGCCAGCAGCGCTAGCGGGGGGACTAGCACAGATACGCAGTATTTT.

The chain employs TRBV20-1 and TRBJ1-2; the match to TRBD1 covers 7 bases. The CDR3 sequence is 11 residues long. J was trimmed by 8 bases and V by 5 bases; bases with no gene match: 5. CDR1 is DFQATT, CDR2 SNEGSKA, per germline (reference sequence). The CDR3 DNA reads TGCAGTGCTTCGACAGGGAAAGGCTACACCTTC. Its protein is CSASTGKGYTF.

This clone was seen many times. CDR3 loop: CASSRGQVGDTQYF. The CDR3 region has the DNA TGTGCCAGCAGCCGAGGACAGGTCGGAGATACGCAGTATTTT. The chain uses TRBV28 and TRBJ2-3; 7 bases match TRBD1. The CDR3 sequence is 14 residues long. Germline V gene sequence: CDR1 MDHEN, CDR2 SYDVKM. V dropped 6 bases and J dropped 5; count of bases not matched to a gene: 8.

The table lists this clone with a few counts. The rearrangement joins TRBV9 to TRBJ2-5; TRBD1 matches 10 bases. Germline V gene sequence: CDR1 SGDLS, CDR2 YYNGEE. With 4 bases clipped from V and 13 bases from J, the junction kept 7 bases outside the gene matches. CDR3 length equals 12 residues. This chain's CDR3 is CASSSRDRGLYF. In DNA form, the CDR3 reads TGTGCCAGCAGCTCCCGGGACAGGGGACTGTACTTC.

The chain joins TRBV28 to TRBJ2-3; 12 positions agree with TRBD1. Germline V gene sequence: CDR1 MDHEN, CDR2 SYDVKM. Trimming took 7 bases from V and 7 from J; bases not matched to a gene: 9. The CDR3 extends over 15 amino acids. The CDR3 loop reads CASTNSGTGGHTQYF. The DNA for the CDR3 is TGTGCCAGCACCAACTCCGGGACAGGGGGCCATACGCAGTATTTT.